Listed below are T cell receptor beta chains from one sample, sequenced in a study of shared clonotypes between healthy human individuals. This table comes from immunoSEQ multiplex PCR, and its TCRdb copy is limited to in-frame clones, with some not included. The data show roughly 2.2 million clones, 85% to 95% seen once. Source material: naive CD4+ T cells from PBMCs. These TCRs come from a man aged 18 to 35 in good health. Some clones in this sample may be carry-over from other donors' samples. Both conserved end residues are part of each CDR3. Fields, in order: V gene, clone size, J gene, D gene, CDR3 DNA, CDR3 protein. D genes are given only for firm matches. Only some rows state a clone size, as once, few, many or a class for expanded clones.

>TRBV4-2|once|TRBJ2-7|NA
TGTGCCAGCAGCCAAGATCCGGCCCGCTCCTACGAGCAGTACTTC
CASSQDPARSYEQYF
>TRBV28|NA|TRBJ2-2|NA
TGTGCCAGCAGTCCCGGTGGAGCGCGGACCGGGGAGCTGTTTTTT
CASSPGGARTGELFF
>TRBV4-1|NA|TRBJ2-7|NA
TGCGCCAGCAGCCAAGGAGTCCAGCGAATACTCTCCTACGAGCAGTACTTC
CASSQGVQRILSYEQYF
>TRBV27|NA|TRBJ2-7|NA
TGTGCCAGCAGTTTATGGGGTGGGGACGGACCCTACGAGCAGTACTTC
CASSLWGGDGPYEQYF
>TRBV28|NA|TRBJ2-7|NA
TGTGCCAGCAGTGCAGCGGGTGCGCTCTCCTACGAGCAGTACTTC
CASSAAGALSYEQYF
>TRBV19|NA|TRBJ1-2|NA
TGTGCCAGTAGCTCGAACGGCTATGGCTACACCTTC
CASSSNGYGYTF
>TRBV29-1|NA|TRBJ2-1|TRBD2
TGCAGCGTTGAAACTAGCGGATCTGGGGCGAATGAGCAGTTCTTC
CSVETSGSGANEQFF
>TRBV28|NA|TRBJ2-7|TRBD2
TGTGCCAGCAGGGGGCCCGGGACTAGCGGGAACGAGCAGTACTTC
CASRGPGTSGNEQYF
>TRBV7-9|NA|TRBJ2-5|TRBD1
TGTGCCAGCAGCCCCGGGACAGGGAAGAAAGAGACCCAGTACTTC
CASSPGTGKKETQYF
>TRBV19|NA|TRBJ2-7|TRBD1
TGTGCCAGTAGTATCGCTATCGGACAGGGCTACGAGCAGTACTTC
CASSIAIGQGYEQYF
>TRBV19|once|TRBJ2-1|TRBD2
TGTGCCAGTAGTATAGAATGGACTAGCGGGAGTATAAATGAGCAGTTCTTC
CASSIEWTSGSINEQFF
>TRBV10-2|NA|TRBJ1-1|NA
TGCGCCAGCAGTGAGTTAATGAGGGCAGCCATGAACGCTGAAGCTTTCTTT
CASSELMRAAMNAEAFF
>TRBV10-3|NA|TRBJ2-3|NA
TGTGCCATCAGTGGGGCCTTGGGCACAGATACGCAGTATTTT
CAISGALGTDTQYF
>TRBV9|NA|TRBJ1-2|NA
TGTGCCAGCAGCGTAGGGGGAACAGATTGGGTCTACACCTTC
CASSVGGTDWVYTF
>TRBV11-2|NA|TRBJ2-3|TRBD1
TGTGCCAGCAGCCCACTGCAGCCGGGACAGGGAACAGATACGCAGTATTTT
CASSPLQPGQGTDTQYF
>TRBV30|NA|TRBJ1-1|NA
TGTGCCTGGAGGGAAGGCGACACTGAAGCTTTCTTT
CAWREGDTEAFF
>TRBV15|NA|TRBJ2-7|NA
TGTGCCACCAGCAGACGTTTCGAAGAGCAGTACTTC
CATSRRFEEQYF
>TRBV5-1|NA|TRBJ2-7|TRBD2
TGCGCCAGCAGCGTACTAGCGGGAGGATCCTACGAGCAGTACTTC
CASSVLAGGSYEQYF
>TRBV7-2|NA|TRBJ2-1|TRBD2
TGTGCCAGCAGCCAAGGCGGGAGACACCCCTTCTTC
CASSQGGRHPFF
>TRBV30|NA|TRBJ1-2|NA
TGTGCCTGGAGTGTGGCTACTGCAGGCTATGGCTACACCTTC
CAWSVATAGYGYTF
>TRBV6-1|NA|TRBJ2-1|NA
TGTGCCAGCGGACGGAGGGCGTCCTACAATGAGCAGTTCTTC
CASGRRASYNEQFF
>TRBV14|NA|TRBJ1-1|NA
TGTGCCAGCAGCCCCCATTGGTCCGTCCCCAACACTGAAGCTTTCTTT
CASSPHWSVPNTEAFF
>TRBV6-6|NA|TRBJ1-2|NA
TGTGCCAGCAGTTTCAGTACAGTGGGGGGCTACACCTTC
CASSFSTVGGYTF